The sequence of this T cell receptor (beta chain) was determined in a study of Ad26.COV2.S vaccination and SARS-CoV-2 variants. Study-level information: Donor allocation was to the COV1001 Ad26.COV2.S trial arm. Ad26.COV2.S shots went into the muscle once or twice, 56 days apart.

Trimming shortened V by 6 bases and J by 5 bases, and 19 bases separated the two germline ends. Germline CDR1 KGHSH, CDR2 LQKENI. The CDR3 has 15 residues. This clone was counted once. Treatment: 15 to 20 received Ad26.COV2.S at low or high dose, single or two shots; 5 received placebo; per-sample allocation not given. It was on day 63 after the first vaccine or placebo injection that samples were taken. Vaccination used an Ad26 vector expressing Wuhan-strain SARS-CoV-2 spike. The protocol was immunoSEQ multiplex PCR, while the TCRdb copy is restricted to in-frame clones and leaves out a portion. The sample contains more than 300,000 clones, 88% of which appear only once.

This clonotype was sampled from a person between 18 and 59 years old who received the Ad26.COV2.S COVID-19 vaccine or a placebo. The specimen was peripheral blood, collected in a trial of Ad26.COV2.S vaccine versus placebo. The rearrangement joins TRBV18 to TRBJ1-1; the D gene is possibly TRBD1 (5 bases). Here the CDR3 reads CASSPITRGETEAFF. The CDR3 coding sequence is TGTGCCAGCTCGCCAATTACAAGGGGCGAAACTGAAGCTTTCTTT.